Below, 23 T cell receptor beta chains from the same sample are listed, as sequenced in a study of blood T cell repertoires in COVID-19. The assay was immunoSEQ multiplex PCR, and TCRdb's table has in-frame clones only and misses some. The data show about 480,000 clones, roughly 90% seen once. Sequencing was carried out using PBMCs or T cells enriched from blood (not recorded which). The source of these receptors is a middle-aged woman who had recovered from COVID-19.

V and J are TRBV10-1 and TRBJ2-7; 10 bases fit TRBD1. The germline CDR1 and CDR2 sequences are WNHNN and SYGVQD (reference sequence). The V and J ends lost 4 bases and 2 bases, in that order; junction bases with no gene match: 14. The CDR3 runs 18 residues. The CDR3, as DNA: TGCGCCAGCAGTGGAGTCCCTGGGGACAGGGGACGGGCCTACGAGCAGTACTTC. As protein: CASSGVPGDRGRAYEQYF.

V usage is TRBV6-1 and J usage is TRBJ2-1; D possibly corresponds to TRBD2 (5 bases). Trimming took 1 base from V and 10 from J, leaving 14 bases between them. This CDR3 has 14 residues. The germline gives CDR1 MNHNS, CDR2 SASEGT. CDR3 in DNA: TGTGCCAGCAGTGAAGTCTACAGACTAAAGGAGCAGTTCTTC. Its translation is CASSEVYRLKEQFF.

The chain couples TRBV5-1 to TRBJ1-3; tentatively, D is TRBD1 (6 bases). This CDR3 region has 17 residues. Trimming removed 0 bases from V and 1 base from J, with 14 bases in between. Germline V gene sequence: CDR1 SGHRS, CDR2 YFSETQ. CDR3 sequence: CASSLGDTRTSGNTIYF. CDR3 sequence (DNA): TGCGCCAGCAGCTTGGGGGACACCAGGACTTCTGGAAACACCATATATTTT.

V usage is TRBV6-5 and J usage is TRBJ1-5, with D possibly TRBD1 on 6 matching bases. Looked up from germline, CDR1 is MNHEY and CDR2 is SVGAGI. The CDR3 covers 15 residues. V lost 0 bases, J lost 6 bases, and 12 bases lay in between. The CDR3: CASSYSVGGRQPQHF. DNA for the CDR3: TGTGCCAGCAGTTACTCCGTGGGGGGGCGTCAGCCCCAGCATTTT.

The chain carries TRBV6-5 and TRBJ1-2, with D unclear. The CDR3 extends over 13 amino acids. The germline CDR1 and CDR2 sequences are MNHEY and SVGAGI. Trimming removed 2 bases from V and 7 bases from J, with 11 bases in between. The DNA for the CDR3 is TGTGCCAGCAGTTACCGGGGAGAGGTTGGCTACACCTTC. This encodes CASSYRGEVGYTF.

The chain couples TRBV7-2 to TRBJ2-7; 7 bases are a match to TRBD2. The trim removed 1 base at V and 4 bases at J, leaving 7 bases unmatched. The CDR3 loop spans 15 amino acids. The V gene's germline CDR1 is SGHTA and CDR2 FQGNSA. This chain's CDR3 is CASSLGGGSTYEQYF. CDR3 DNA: TGTGCCAGCAGCTTAGGGGGCGGGAGTACGTACGAGCAGTACTTC.

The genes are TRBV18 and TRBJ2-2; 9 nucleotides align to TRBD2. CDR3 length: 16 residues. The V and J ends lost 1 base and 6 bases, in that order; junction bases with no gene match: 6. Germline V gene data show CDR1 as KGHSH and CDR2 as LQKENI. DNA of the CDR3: TGTGCCAGCTCACCACGGAGTAGCGGGAGCGCCGGGGAGCTGTTTTTT. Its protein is CASSPRSSGSAGELFF.

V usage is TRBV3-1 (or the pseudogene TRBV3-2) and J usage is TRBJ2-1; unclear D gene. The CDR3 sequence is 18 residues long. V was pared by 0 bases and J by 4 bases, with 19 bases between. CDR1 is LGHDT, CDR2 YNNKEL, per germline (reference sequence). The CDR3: CASSQESVSPKKYNEQFF. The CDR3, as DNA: TGTGCCAGCAGCCAAGAAAGCGTCTCACCGAAAAAATACAATGAGCAGTTCTTC.

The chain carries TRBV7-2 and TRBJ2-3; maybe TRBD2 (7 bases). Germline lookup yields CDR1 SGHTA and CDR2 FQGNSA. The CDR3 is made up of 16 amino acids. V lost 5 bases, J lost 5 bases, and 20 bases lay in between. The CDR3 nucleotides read TGTGCCAGCAGCCTAAGGGGGGGACCGCCGGTAGATACGCAGTATTTT. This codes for CASSLRGGPPVDTQYF.

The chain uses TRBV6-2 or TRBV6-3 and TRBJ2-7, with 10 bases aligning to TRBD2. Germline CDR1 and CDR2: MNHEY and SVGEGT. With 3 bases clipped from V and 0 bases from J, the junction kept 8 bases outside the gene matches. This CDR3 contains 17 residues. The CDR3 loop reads CASSYPGLATSSYEQYF. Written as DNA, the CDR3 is TGTGCCAGCAGTTATCCGGGACTAGCGACCAGCTCCTACGAGCAGTACTTC.

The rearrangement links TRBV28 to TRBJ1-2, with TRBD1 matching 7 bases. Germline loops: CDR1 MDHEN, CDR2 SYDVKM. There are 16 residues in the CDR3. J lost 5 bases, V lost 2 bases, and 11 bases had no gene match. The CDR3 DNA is TGTGCCAGCAGTTTAGCCCCTCGACAGGGCAGATATGGCTACACCTTC. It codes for CASSLAPRQGRYGYTF.

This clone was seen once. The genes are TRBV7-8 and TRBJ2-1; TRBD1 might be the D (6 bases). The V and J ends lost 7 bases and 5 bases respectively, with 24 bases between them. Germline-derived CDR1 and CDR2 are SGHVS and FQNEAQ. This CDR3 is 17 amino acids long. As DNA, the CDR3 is TGTGCCAGCACACCATTAGGGGGAGCGGCCGGCCACAATGAGCAGTTCTTC. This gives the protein CASTPLGGAAGHNEQFF.

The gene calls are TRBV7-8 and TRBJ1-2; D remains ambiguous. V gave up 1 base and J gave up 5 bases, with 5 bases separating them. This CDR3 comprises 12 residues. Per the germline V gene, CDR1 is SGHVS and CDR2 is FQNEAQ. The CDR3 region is CASSLGLYGYTF. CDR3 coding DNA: TGTGCCAGCAGCTTAGGACTATATGGCTACACCTTC.

CDR3 loop: CASSRAAGSSYEQYF. CDR3 bases: TGTGCCAGCAGCCGGGCCGCTGGGAGCTCCTACGAGCAGTACTTC. This chain links TRBV3-1 (or the pseudogene TRBV3-2) with TRBJ2-7, with a tentative D call TRBD2 (5 bases). V was cut by 4 bases and J by 0 bases, with 13 bases left in between. The CDR3 has 15 residues. CDR1 is LGHDT, CDR2 YNNKEL, per germline (reference sequence).

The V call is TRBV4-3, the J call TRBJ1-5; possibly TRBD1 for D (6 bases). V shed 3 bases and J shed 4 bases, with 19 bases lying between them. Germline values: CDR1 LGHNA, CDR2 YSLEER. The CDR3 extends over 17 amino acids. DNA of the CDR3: TGCGCCAGCAGCCAGGTACTCTTACAGGGCGGGAATCAGCCCCAGCATTTT. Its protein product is CASSQVLLQGGNQPQHF.

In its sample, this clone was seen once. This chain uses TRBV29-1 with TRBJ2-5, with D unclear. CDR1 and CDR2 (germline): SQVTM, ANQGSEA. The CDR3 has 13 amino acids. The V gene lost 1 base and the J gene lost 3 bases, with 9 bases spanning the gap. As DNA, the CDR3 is TGCAGCGTTGAAGGAGCGAGAAAAGAGACCCAGTACTTC. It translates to CSVEGARKETQYF.

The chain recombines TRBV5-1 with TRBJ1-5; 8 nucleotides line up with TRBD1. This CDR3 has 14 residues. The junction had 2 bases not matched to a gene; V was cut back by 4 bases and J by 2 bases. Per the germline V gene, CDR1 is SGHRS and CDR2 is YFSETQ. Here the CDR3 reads CASSPTGGNQPQHF. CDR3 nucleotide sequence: TGCGCCAGCAGCCCGACAGGGGGCAATCAGCCCCAGCATTTT.

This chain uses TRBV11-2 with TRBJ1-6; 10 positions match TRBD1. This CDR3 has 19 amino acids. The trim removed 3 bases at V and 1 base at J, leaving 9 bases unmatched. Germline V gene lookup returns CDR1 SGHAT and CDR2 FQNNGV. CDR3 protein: CASSFYAGQGGSYNSPLHF. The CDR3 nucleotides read TGTGCCAGCAGCTTCTACGCTGGACAGGGGGGTTCCTATAATTCACCCCTCCACTTT.

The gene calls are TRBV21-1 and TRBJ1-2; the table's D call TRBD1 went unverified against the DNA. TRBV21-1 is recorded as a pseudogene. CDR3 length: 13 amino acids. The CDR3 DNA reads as TGTGCCAGCCCGACAGGACGTGGCTCTGGCTACACCTTC. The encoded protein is CASPTGRGSGYTF.

CDR3 in DNA: TGCGCCAGCAGCCAATGGGACAGGATCCTCAACACCATATATTTT. This encodes CASSQWDRILNTIYF. The rearrangement joins TRBV4-3 to TRBJ1-3; 8 bases align to TRBD1. The CDR3 loop spans 15 amino acids. V shed 2 bases, J shed 7 bases, and the junction held 7 bases outside the gene matches. Germline CDR1 reads LGHNA; CDR2 reads YSLEER.

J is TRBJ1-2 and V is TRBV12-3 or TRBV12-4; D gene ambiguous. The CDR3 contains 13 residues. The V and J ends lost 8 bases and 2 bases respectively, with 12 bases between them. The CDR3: CASGREGNYGYTF. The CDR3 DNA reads TGTGCCAGCGGGAGAGAGGGCAACTATGGCTACACCTTC.

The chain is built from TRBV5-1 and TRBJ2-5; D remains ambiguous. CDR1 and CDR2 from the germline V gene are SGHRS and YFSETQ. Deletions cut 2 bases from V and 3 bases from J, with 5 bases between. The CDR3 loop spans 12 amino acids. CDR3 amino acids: CASSFTEETQYF. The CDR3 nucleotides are TGCGCCAGCAGCTTTACTGAAGAGACCCAGTACTTC. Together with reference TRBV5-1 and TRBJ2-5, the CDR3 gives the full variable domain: KAGVTQTPRYLIKTRGQQVTLSCSPISGHRSVSWYQQTPGQGLQFLFEYFSETQRNKGNFPGRFSGRQFSNSRSEMNVSTLELGDSALYLCASSFTEETQYFGPGTRLLVL.

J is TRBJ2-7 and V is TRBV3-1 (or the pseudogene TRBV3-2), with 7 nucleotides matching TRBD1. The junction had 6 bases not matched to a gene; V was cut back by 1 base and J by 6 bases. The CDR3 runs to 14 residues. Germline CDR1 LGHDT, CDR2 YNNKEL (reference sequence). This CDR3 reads CASSQVQGKSEQYF. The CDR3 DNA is TGTGCCAGCAGCCAAGTACAGGGGAAAAGCGAGCAGTACTTC.